This TCR beta chain was identified during a study of human T cells and chemical hapten exposure (dated by TCRdb to the early 2020s). For the study in its entirety: For sensitization, 2% DPC in acetone was applied to a 2 cm by 2 cm area of upper inner arm skin. Weekly therapeutic DPC doses were additionally applied to the scalp of patients throughout the roughly 24-week study period. Patch testing was done on the upper back using Finn chambers containing 0.01% DPC, and results were scored after 6 days according to International Contact Dermatitis Research Group standards. Most of the patients in the cohort were female, and the cohort covered alopecia areata with under or over 50% scalp involvement, alopecia totalis and alopecia universalis. Libraries were pooled for sequencing, and variation in per-sample TCR yields was attributed mainly to small differences in library volumes within the pool. This study followed changes in the peripheral blood TCR repertoire in vivo during primary and secondary sensitization of alopecia patients to the hapten diphenylcyclopropenone (DPC). Blood samples were taken from patients before sensitization (week 0) and then at 2, 6 and about 24 weeks after DPC sensitization. For TCR sequencing, blood came from about 29 alopecia patients at anywhere from one to four time points (pre-sensitization, 2, 6 and 24 weeks).

What this sample's time point label stands for: patch test 1, 2 weeks after DPC sensitization. The treatment or condition label on this specimen signifies: therapeutic diphenylcyclopropenone sensitization with weekly scalp DPC. Blood at each patch-test visit was drawn before the patch test was applied. Patients were eligible if aged 18 to 70, diagnosed with alopecia and judged suitable for DPC therapy, and pregnant patients were excluded. Unfractionated whole blood was collected in Tempus Blood RNA tubes, and total RNA was extracted from that blood. The germline V gene encodes CDR1 DFQATT and CDR2 SNEGSKA (reference sequence). Including the terminal cysteine and phenylalanine, the CDR3 comprises 12 residues. The DNA shown is the 36-base CDR3, in frame from base 1. The trim is 3 bases for V and 3 bases for J, with a gap of 7 bases between the germline ends. Study-wide conclusions, independent of this receptor: Expanded TCRs formed significantly more large CDR3 similarity clusters than pre-sensitization or healthy control sets, consistent with antigen-driven responses. Alopecia, a presumed autoimmune disease, was present in all patients, so the immune response of the patients might differ from that of healthy individuals. The number of PT1 expanded TCRs positively correlated with patch test score, significant at thresholds 8, 16 and 32 but not 4. No change with DPC sensitization was found in the number of TCRs above 1 in 1000 frequency, and no evidence of global repertoire structure alterations was found. Repeated subsampling changed both the strength of the expansion versus patch-test correlation and the threshold at which the correlation became significant.

The method behind the library was RACE. TCRdb shows the sequencer as NextSeq 500. During library preparation, unique molecular identifiers were attached to individual cDNA molecules so that TCRs could be counted in a quantitative, reproducible way. Both TCR alpha and TCR beta chains were sequenced from each blood RNA sample. The source study handled its data this way. A median of about 87,000 TCRs per sample was observed, with a range of about 20,000 to 690,600. V, J and CDR3 annotation of the TCR reads was performed with the Decombinator software suite. For the PS versus PT1 abundance plots, all samples were subsampled to the same number of TCRs (28,000). Expanded TCRs were defined as absent before sensitization and observed at least eight times at the 2-week time point. The public reads were run again by TCRdb, first through fastp at Q25 and then through MiXCR, and only productive beta chains were kept. Rows merge per CDR3 protein into single entries with the most common DNA and genes. V and J calls and clone size were set by TCRdb, not the authors. The sample profile shows approximately 74,000 distinct CDR3 sequences; about 31% of them were found once. The ten largest clones take up roughly 9.8% of the sample.

Comment on this clonotype: Its antigen remains undetermined. Base quality data are lacking; no much larger clone is found one base away.

The source of this sequence is a man between 40 and 49 years old with alopecia areata. Some clones in this sample may be carry-over from other donors' samples. The chain is assembled from TRBV20-1 and TRBJ2-3, with the D gene not confidently named. Source: whole blood, taken in connection with sensitization to the hapten diphenylcyclopropenone (DPC). The DNA sequence is given as TGCAGTGCTAGGACCGATACAGATACGCAGTATTTT. Its protein is CSARTDTDTQYF.